This TCR beta chain appears in the sequencing data of a study of blood T cell repertoires in COVID-19. Turning to the study itself: Material from acute and convalescent COVID-19 was sourced from the United States, Italy and Spain. Sample material is recorded as cDNA or gDNA derived from T cells, B-cell-depleted T cells, or PBMCs.

This clone was seen a few times. Germline V lookup: CDR1 SNHLY, CDR2 FYNNEI. The V gene lost 5 bases and the J gene lost 8 bases, with 10 bases spanning the gap. The CDR3 is 12 residues long. Original handling: Amplified reference gene primers provided the basis for estimating nucleated cell counts. The data were produced by immunoSEQ multiplex PCR, yet TCRdb's version contains in-frame clones alone and is incomplete. V and J calls and clone size follow that table, whereas D and trimming were derived from the DNA. The table shows fewer than 85,000 clones, with approximately 82% occurring only once. Sequencing was done on a sample of peripheral blood. The receptor comes from a human donor in a cohort sampled during active COVID-19. The genes are TRBV2 and TRBJ2-1; unclear D gene. The CDR3 loop reads CASSLDWDEQFF. CDR3 DNA sequence: TGTGCCAGCAGTTTAGACTGGGATGAGCAGTTCTTC.